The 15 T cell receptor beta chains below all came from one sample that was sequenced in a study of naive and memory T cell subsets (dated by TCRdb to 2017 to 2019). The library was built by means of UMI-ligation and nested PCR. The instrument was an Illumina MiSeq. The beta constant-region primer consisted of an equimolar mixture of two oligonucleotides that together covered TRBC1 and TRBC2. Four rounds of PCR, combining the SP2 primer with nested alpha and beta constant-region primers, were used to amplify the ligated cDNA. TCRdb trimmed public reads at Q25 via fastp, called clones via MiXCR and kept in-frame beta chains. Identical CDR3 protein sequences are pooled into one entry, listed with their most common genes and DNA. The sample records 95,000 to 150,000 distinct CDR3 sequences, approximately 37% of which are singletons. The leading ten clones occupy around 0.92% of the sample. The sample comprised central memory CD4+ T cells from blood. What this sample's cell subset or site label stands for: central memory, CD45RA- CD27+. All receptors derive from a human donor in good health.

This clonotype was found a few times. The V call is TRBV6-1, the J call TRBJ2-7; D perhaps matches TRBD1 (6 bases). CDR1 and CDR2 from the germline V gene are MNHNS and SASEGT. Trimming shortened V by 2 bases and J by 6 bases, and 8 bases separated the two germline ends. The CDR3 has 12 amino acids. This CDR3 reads CASSEQGPEQYF. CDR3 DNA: TGTGCCAGCAGTGAACAGGGGCCCGAGCAGTACTTC.

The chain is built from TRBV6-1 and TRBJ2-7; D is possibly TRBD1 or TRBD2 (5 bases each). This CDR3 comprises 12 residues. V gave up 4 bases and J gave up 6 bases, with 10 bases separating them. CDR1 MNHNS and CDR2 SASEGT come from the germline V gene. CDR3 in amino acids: CASSVVGGEQYF. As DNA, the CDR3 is TGTGCCAGCAGTGTGGTTGGGGGCGAGCAGTACTTC.

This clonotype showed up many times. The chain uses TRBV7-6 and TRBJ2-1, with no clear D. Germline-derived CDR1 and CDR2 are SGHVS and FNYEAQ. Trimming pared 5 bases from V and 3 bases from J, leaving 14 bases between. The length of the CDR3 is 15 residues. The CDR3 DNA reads TGTGCCAGCAGCCCGCGGACGGAAAACTACAATGAGCAGTTCTTC. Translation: CASSPRTENYNEQFF.

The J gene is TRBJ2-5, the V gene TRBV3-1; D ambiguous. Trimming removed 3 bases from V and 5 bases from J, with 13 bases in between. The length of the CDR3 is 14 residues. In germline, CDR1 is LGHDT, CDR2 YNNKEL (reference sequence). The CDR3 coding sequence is TGTGCCAGCAGCCAGGTCCGGGTTAGCGAGACCCAGTACTTC. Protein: CASSQVRVSETQYF.

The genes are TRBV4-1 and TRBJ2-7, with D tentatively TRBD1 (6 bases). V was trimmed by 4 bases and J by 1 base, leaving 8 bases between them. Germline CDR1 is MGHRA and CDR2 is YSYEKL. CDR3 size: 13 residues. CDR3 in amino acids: CASSPDRSYEQYF. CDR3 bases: TGCGCCAGCAGCCCGGACAGATCCTACGAGCAGTACTTC.

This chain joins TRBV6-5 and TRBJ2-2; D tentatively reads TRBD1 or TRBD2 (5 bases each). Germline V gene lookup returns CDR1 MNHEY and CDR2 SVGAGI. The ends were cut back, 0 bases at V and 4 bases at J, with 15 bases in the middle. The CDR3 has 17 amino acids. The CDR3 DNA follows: TGTGCCAGCAGTTACTCGCGCAGCACTGGGGGCACCGGGGAGCTGTTTTTT. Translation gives CASSYSRSTGGTGELFF.

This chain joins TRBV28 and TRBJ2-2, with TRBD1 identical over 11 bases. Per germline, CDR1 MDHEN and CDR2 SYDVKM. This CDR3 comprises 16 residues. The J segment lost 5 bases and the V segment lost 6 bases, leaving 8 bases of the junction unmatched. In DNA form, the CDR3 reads TGTGCCAGCAGGAACACCGGGACAGGGGGAACCGGGGAGCTGTTTTTT. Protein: CASRNTGTGGTGELFF. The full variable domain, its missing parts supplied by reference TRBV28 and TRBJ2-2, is DVKVTQSSRYLVKRTGEKVFLECVQDMDHENMFWYRQDPGLGLRLIYFSYDVKMKEKGDIPEGYSVSREKKERFSLILESASTNQTSMYLCASRNTGTGGTGELFFGEGSRLTVL.

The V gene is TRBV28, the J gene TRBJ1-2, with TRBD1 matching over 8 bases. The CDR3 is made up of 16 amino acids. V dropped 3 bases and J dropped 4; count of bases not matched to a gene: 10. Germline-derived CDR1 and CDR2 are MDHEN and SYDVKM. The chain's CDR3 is CASSFPAGQVVYGYTF. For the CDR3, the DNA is TGTGCCAGCAGTTTCCCAGCGGGACAGGTAGTCTATGGCTACACCTTC.

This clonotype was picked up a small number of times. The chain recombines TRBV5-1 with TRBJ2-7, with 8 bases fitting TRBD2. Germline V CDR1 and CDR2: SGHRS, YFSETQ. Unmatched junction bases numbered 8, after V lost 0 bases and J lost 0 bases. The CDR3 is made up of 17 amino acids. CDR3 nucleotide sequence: TGCGCCAGCAGCTTGGGCCTAGCGGGCATAAGCTCCTACGAGCAGTACTTC. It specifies CASSLGLAGISSYEQYF.

As DNA, the CDR3 is TGCAGCGTTAGGACTAGCGGAAATGAGCAGTTCTTC. As protein: CSVRTSGNEQFF. This chain joins TRBV29-1 and TRBJ2-1; TRBD2 aligns across 10 bases. This CDR3 region has 12 residues. Germline CDR1 reads SQVTM; CDR2 reads ANQGSEA. V lost 5 bases, J lost 7 bases, and 2 bases stayed unmatched.

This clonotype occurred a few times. The CDR3 loop reads CSATGGRPISNEQFF. The CDR3 DNA is TGCAGTGCTACGGGGGGGAGGCCAATAAGCAATGAGCAGTTCTTC. This chain links TRBV20-1 with TRBJ2-1, with TRBD2 matching over 8 bases. Looked up from germline, CDR1 is DFQATT and CDR2 is SNEGSKA (reference sequence). J lost 6 bases, V lost 4 bases, and 11 bases had no gene match. The CDR3 sequence is 15 residues long.

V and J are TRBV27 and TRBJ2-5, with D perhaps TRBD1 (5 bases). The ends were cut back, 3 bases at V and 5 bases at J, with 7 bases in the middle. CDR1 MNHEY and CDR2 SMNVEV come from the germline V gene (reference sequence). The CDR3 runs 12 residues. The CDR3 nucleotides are TGTGCCAGCAGTTTTTGGGGCGAGACCCAGTACTTC. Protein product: CASSFWGETQYF.

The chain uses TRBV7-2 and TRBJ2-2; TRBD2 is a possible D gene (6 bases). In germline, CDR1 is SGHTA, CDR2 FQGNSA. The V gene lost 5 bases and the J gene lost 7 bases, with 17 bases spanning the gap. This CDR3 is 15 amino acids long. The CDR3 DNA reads TGTGCCAGCAGCCCGGGACGGTGGAGGGACGGGGAGCTGTTTTTT. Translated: CASSPGRWRDGELFF.

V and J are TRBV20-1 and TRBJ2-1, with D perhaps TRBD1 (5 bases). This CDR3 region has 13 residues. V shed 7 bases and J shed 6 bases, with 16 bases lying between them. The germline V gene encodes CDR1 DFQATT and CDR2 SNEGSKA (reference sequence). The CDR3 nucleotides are TGCAGTGTATCGGCCCAGGGTGTCAATGAGCAGTTCTTC. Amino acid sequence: CSVSAQGVNEQFF.

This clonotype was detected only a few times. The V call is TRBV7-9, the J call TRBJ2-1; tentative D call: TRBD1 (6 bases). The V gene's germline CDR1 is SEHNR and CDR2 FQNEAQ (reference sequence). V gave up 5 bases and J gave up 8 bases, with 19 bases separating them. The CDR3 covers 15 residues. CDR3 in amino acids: CASSPRLGQRDEQFF. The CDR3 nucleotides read TGTGCCAGCAGCCCAAGATTGGGACAAAGGGATGAGCAGTTCTTC.